This T cell receptor beta chain was captured in a study of T cell repertoires and HLA-DP antigens. Study-wide background: Average DNA input: around 220 ng for CD137+CD4+ sorts, 900 to 1,500 ng pre-culture. Findings of the study overall: Naive and memory CD4+ cells were analysed together, not apart. Clones undetected before culture averaged roughly 39% against one allele and 50.6% against the other.

The CDR3 extends over 14 amino acids. The germline V and J ends were trimmed by 8 bases and 2 bases, with 16 bases remaining between them. Germline V gene lookup returns CDR1 MNHEY and CDR2 SVGAGI. Pre-culture CD4+ samples were sequenced deeply, targeting roughly 200,000 T cell genomes. This table comes from immunoSEQ multiplex PCR, and its TCRdb copy is limited to in-frame clones, with some not included. Among approximately 100,000 clones listed, 86% were seen once. Of note for this clone: The antigen is undetermined.

Sequences were obtained from CD4+ T cells from PBMCs. The rearrangement joins TRBV6-5 to TRBJ2-7, with D tentatively TRBD2 (6 bases). This clonotype was sampled from a man in his fifties or sixties in good health and CMV-seronegative. The CDR3, as DNA: TGTGCCAGCTACCGGGGGTTCCCCACCTACGAGCAGTACTTC. Amino acids: CASYRGFPTYEQYF.